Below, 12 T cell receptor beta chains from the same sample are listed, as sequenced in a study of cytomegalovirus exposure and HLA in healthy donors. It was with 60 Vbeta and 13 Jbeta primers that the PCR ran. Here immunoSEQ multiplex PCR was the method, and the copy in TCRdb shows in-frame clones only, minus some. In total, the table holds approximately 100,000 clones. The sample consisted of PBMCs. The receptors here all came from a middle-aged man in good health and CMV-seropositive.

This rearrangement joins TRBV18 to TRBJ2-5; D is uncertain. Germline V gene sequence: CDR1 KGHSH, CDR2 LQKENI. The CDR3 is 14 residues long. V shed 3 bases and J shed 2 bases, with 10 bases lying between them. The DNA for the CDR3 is TGTGCCAGCTCACCGCCGAACTTTCAAGAGACCCAGTACTTC. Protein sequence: CASSPPNFQETQYF.

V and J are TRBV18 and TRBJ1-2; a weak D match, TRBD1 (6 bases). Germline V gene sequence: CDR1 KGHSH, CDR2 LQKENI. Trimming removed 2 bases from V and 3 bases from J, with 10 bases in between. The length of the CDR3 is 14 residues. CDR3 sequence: CASSPGRGDYGYTF. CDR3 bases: TGTGCCAGCTCACCAGGCAGGGGAGACTATGGCTACACCTTC.

The CDR3 region is CASSAGTSGPGELFF. For the CDR3, the DNA is TGTGCCAGTAGTGCCGGGACTAGCGGACCCGGGGAGCTGTTTTTT. The V call is TRBV19, the J call TRBJ2-2, with 11 nucleotides matching TRBD2. V lost 5 bases to trimming and J lost 6 bases; unmatched junction nucleotides: 5. CDR1 is LNHDA, CDR2 SQIVND, per germline (reference sequence). This CDR3 comprises 15 residues.

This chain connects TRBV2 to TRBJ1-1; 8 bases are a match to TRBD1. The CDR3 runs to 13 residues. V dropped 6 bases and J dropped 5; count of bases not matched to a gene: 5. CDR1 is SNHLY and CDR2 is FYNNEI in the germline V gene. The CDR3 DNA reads TGTGCCAGCAGCGTCAGGGGGCTAACTGAAGCTTTCTTT. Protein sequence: CASSVRGLTEAFF. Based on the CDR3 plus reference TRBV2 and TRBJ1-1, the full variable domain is EPEVTQTPSHQVTQMGQEVILRCVPISNHLYFYWYRQILGQKVEFLVSFYNNEISEKSEIFDDQFSVERPDGSNFTLKIRSTKLEDSAMYFCASSVRGLTEAFFGQGTRLTVV.

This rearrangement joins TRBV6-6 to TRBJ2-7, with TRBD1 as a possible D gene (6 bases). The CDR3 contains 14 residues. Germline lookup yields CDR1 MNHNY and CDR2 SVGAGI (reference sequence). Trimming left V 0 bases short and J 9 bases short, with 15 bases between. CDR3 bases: TGTGCCAGCAGTTACTCCCCCAGGGGTTCTGGGCAGTACTTC. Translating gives CASSYSPRGSGQYF.

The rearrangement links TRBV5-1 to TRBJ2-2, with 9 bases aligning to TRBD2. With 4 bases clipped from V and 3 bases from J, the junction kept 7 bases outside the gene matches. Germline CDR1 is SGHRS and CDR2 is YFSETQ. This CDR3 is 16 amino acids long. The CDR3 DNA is TGCGCCAGCAGCGCGATAGCGGGAGTTGACACCGGGGAGCTGTTTTTT. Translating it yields CASSAIAGVDTGELFF.

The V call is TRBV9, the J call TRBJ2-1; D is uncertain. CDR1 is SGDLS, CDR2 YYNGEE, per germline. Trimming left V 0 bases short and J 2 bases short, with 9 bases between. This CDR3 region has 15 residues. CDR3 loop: CASSVGAQTYNEQFF. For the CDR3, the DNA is TGTGCCAGCAGCGTAGGGGCCCAGACCTACAATGAGCAGTTCTTC.

For the CDR3, the DNA is TGTGCCAGCTCCCGAGACAACCGCAGGACCGGGGAGCTGTTTTTT. It specifies CASSRDNRRTGELFF. V is TRBV18 and J is TRBJ2-2; D remains ambiguous. V lost 6 bases to trimming and J lost 5 bases, with 16 bases between them. CDR1 KGHSH and CDR2 LQKENI come from the germline V gene. The length of the CDR3 is 15 residues. Filled out from reference TRBV18 and TRBJ2-2, the complete variable domain reads NAGVMQNPRHLVRRRGQEARLRCSPMKGHSHVYWYRQLPEEGLKFMVYLQKENIIDESGMPKERFSAEFPKEGPSILRIQQVVRGDSAAYFCASSRDNRRTGELFFGEGSRLTVL.

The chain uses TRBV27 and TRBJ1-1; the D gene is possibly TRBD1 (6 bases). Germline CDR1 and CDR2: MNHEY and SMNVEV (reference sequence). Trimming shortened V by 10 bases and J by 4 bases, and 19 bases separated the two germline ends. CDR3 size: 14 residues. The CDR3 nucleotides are TGTGCCACCCGCACCGGACAGATTGGCACTGAAGCTTTCTTT. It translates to CATRTGQIGTEAFF.

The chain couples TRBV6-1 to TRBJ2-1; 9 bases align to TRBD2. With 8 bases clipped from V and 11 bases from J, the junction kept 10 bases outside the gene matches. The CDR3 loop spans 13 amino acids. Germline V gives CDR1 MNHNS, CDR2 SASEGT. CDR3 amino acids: CASSTSGRNQQFF. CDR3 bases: TGTGCCAGCTCCACTAGCGGGCGTAACCAGCAGTTCTTC.

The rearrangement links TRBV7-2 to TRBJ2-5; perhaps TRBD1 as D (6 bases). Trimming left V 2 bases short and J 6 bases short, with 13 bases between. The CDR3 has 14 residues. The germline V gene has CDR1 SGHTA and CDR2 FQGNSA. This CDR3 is CASSLTQGQKTQYF. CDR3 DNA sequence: TGTGCCAGCAGCTTAACTCAGGGGCAAAAGACCCAGTACTTC.

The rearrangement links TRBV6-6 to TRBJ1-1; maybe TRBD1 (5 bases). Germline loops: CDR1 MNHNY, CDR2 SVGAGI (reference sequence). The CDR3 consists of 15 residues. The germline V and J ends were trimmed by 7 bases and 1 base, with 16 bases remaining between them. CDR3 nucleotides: TGTGCCAGCAACCTACCCGGGGGGGGGAACACTGAAGCTTTCTTT. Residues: CASNLPGGGNTEAFF.